The rows below give T cell receptor beta chains drawn from one sample of a study of cytomegalovirus exposure and HLA in healthy donors. The data were produced by immunoSEQ multiplex PCR, yet TCRdb's version contains in-frame clones alone and is incomplete. Of under 55,000 clones in the sample, 80% were seen once. Sequencing used PBMCs. The receptors shown here come from a man aged 25 to 45 in good health and CMV-seropositive. Each CDR3 is given with its conserved first and last residue. Rows give clone size only sometimes, using once, few, many, or a class for an expanded clone.

abundance	v_gene	j_gene	CDR3aa
-	TRBV27	TRBJ2-7	CASSSRDSSYEQYF
-	TRBV4-2	TRBJ2-7	CASSLRTSGGYEQYF
-	TRBV27	TRBJ2-7	CASSLDQRSNEQYF
-	TRBV5-8	TRBJ2-5	CASSLGLAGGGYQETQYF
-	TRBV11-2	TRBJ2-7	CASSLEQGAAYEQYF
-	TRBV5-1	TRBJ1-6	CASSPGQDPYNSPLHF
-	TRBV7-2	TRBJ2-1	CAIWSQGSQFF
few	TRBV11-2	TRBJ1-5	CASSLSPASDQHF
-	TRBV4-1	TRBJ1-4	CASSQLGLQGEKLFF
few	TRBV30	TRBJ1-3	CAWSTGNTIYF
-	TRBV27	TRBJ2-6	CASSPIMKTGSGANVLTF
-	TRBV11-2	TRBJ2-1	CASSLRPVQTSSYNEQFF
-	TRBV6-6	TRBJ2-7	CASSAGLAGIREQYF
-	TRBV5-4	TRBJ2-5	CASSTPGSGVETQYF
-	TRBV6-4	TRBJ2-3	CASSDAAGSADTQYF